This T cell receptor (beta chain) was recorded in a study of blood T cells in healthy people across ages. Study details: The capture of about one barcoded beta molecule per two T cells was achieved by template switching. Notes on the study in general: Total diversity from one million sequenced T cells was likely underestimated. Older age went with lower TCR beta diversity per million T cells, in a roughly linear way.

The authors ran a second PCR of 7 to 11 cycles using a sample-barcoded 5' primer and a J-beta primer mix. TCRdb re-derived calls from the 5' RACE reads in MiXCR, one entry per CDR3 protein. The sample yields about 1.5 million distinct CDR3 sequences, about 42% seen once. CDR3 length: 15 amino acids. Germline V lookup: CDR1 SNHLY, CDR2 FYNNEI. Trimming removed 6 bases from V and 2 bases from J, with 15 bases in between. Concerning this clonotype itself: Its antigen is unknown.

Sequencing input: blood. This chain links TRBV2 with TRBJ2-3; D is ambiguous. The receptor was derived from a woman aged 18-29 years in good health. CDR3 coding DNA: TGTGCCAGCAGCTCCTTCGGGCAGTACACAGATACGCAGTATTTT. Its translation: CASSSFGQYTDTQYF. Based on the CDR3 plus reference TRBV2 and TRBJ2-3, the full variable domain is EPEVTQTPSHQVTQMGQEVILRCVPISNHLYFYWYRQILGQKVEFLVSFYNNEISEKSEIFDDQFSVERPDGSNFTLKIRSTKLEDSAMYFCASSSFGQYTDTQYFGPGTRLTVL.